This TCR beta chain stems from a study of metastatic and nonmetastatic thyroid tumors. In the study overall: Peripheral blood and tumor or nodule samples from malignant and benign thyroid patients were compared. Study results and caveats: In blood and tumor, TCR beta diversity was reportedly significantly higher in malignant thyroid tumors than in benign nodules.

This clone was counted at least ten times. Its antigen is not identified. In the original processing: Built for papillary thyroid cancer, a distant-metastasis classifier drew on CDR3 differences across clinicopathological groups. With MiXCR, TCRdb called clones anew from the PCR reads. TCRdb's processing, not the study's, gives the V and J calls here. Of about 40,000 clones listed, about 16% are singletons. Thyroid surgery had not been preceded by any treatment in any patient. J lost 2 bases, V lost 3 bases, and 6 bases had no gene match. Germline CDR1 reads MNHNS; CDR2 reads SASEGT. The CDR3 sequence is 16 residues long.

The receptor's source is a female donor with papillary thyroid cancer or a benign thyroid nodule (not recorded which). Some clones in this sample may be carry-over from other donors' samples. The sample comprised blood. The rearrangement joins TRBV6-1 to TRBJ2-5, with 10 bases lining up with TRBD1. CDR3 protein: CASSDPGQGRQETQYF. Written as DNA, the CDR3 is TGTGCCAGCAGTGACCCGGGACAGGGGCGGCAAGAGACCCAGTACTTC.